This T cell receptor beta chain was profiled in a study of memory CD4+ T cells and cytomegalovirus serostatus. The sort gate was single viable CD3+CD4+CD8-CD45RO+ cells for memory CD4+ T cells. Repertoires were generated with immunoSEQ multiplex PCR, while TCRdb's copy carries only in-frame clones and drops some. The sample lists roughly 48,000 clones; 80% were seen once. The CDR3 runs to 15 residues. The germline gives CDR1 LNHDA, CDR2 SQIVND (reference sequence). J gave up 6 bases and V 5 bases, and 7 bases lay outside the gene matches. The origin of this receptor is an adult in good health and CMV-seropositive. Sequencing was carried out using memory CD4+ T cells from blood. V is TRBV19 and J is TRBJ2-1; 10 bases agree with TRBD2. The CDR3 DNA reads TGTGCCAGTAGTTCTCGGACTAGCGGTACCAATGAGCAGTTCTTC. Translating it yields CASSSRTSGTNEQFF. Filled out from reference TRBV19 and TRBJ2-1, the complete variable domain reads DGGITQSPKYLFRKEGQNVTLSCEQNLNHDAMYWYRQDPGQGLRLIYYSQIVNDFQKGDIAEGYSVSREKKESFPLTVTSAQKNPTAFYLCASSSRTSGTNEQFFGPGTRLTVL.